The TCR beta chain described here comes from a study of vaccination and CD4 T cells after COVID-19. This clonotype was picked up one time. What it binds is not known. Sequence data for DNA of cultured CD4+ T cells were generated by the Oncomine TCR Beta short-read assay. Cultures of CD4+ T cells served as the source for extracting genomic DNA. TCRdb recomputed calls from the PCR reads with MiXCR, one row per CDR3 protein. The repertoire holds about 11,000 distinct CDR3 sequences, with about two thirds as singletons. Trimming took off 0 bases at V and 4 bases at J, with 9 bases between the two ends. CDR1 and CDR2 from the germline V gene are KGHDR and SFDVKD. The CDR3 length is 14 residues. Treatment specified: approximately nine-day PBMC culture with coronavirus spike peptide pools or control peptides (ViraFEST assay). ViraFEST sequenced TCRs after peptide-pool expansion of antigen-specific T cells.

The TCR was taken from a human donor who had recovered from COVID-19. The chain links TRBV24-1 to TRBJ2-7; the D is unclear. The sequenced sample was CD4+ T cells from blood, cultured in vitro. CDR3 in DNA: TGTGCCACCAGTGATTTGCTCGGAGCTTACGAGCAGTACTTC. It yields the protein CATSDLLGAYEQYF.